The 17 T cell receptor beta chains given below trace back to one sample, sequenced in a study of cytomegalovirus exposure and HLA in healthy donors. The PCR made use of 60 Vbeta and 13 Jbeta primers. Repertoires were generated with immunoSEQ multiplex PCR, while TCRdb's copy carries only in-frame clones and drops some. In the table there are some 110,000 clones, 55% to 75% of which are singletons. Sequenced sample: PBMCs. Source of these receptors: a young man in good health and CMV-seropositive.

This chain links TRBV14 with TRBJ1-2, with D perhaps matching TRBD1 (5 bases). The germline V gene encodes CDR1 SGHDN and CDR2 FVKESK. Trimming stripped 0 bases from V and 4 bases from J, with 18 bases between. CDR3 size: 17 residues. CDR3 region: CASSQDPGAGVIYGYTF. Here the CDR3 DNA reads TGTGCCAGCAGCCAAGACCCTGGGGCAGGAGTTATCTATGGCTACACCTTC.

The rearrangement joins TRBV5-1 to TRBJ2-1; 9 bases align to TRBD1. This CDR3 is built from 15 residues. Trimming took 0 bases from V and 9 from J; bases not matched to a gene: 7. CDR1 SGHRS and CDR2 YFSETQ come from the germline V gene. The CDR3 sequence is CASSLGDRDEGEQFF. CDR3 sequence (DNA): TGCGCCAGCAGCTTGGGGGACAGGGATGAGGGTGAGCAGTTCTTC.

This clone was seen a handful of times. V is TRBV27 and J is TRBJ1-1; D call uncertain. The CDR3 totals 14 residues. V was cut by 6 bases and J by 0 bases, with 11 bases left in between. CDR1 and CDR2 (germline): MNHEY, SMNVEV (reference sequence). Written as DNA, the CDR3 is TGTGCCAGCAGCCTACGCGAGGTGAACACTGAAGCTTTCTTT. This gives the protein CASSLREVNTEAFF.

The rearrangement joins TRBV30 to TRBJ2-5; 11 positions agree with TRBD1. The J segment lost 0 bases and the V segment lost 3 bases, leaving 6 bases of the junction unmatched. This CDR3 comprises 16 residues. Germline V gene data show CDR1 as GTSNPN and CDR2 as SVGIG (reference sequence). CDR3 bases: TGTGCCTGGAGGTGGAGGGACAGGGGGGACCAAGAGACCCAGTACTTC. This codes for CAWRWRDRGDQETQYF.

This chain connects TRBV28 to TRBJ2-6, with D unclear. CDR3 length: 15 amino acids. CDR1 MDHEN and CDR2 SYDVKM come from the germline V gene. V was pared by 1 base and J by 2 bases, with 6 bases between. CDR3 region: CASSLSLPGANVLTF. The CDR3 coding sequence is TGTGCCAGCAGTTTATCCCTCCCTGGGGCCAACGTCCTGACTTTC. The entire variable domain, with the rest obtained from reference TRBV28 and TRBJ2-6, is as follows: DVKVTQSSRYLVKRTGEKVFLECVQDMDHENMFWYRQDPGLGLRLIYFSYDVKMKEKGDIPEGYSVSREKKERFSLILESASTNQTSMYLCASSLSLPGANVLTFGAGSRLTVL.

The rearrangement links TRBV25-1 to TRBJ1-5; D gene ambiguous. Trimming took 3 bases from V and 0 from J, leaving 12 bases between them. Germline CDR1 MGHDK, CDR2 SYGVNS. The CDR3 extends over 16 amino acids. The CDR3 sequence: CASSDRGPDSNQPQHF. The DNA for the CDR3 is TGTGCCAGCAGTGATCGAGGTCCAGATAGCAATCAGCCCCAGCATTTT.

The rearrangement links TRBV7-8 to TRBJ2-7; 7 bases are shared with TRBD1. After removal of 3 bases from V and 3 bases from J, the junction contained 2 bases not matched to a gene. Looked up from germline, CDR1 is SGHVS and CDR2 is FQNEAQ. The CDR3 consists of 13 residues. CDR3 protein: CASSLDRIYEQYF. For the CDR3, the DNA is TGTGCCAGCAGCTTGGACAGGATCTACGAGCAGTACTTC.

The V call is TRBV27, the J call TRBJ1-2, with D possibly TRBD1 on 5 matching bases. Germline CDR1 is MNHEY and CDR2 is SMNVEV (reference sequence). This CDR3 region has 14 residues. V shed 5 bases and J shed 4 bases, with 14 bases lying between them. CDR3 in amino acids: CASSPQGTSYGYTF. The CDR3 DNA is TGTGCCAGCAGTCCCCAAGGGACTTCCTATGGCTACACCTTC.

This clone was observed a handful of times. V is TRBV27 and J is TRBJ2-3; perhaps TRBD2 as D (6 bases). This CDR3 spans 15 amino acids. The germline gives CDR1 MNHEY, CDR2 SMNVEV (reference sequence). Trimming removed 0 bases from V and 5 bases from J, with 12 bases in between. DNA of the CDR3: TGTGCCAGCAGTTTATCGATGCGGGACTTAGATACGCAGTATTTT. Its protein is CASSLSMRDLDTQYF.

This rearrangement joins TRBV18 to TRBJ1-2; 7 bases align to TRBD1. J gave up 0 bases and V 3 bases, and 4 bases lay outside the gene matches. The V gene's germline CDR1 is KGHSH and CDR2 LQKENI. This CDR3 comprises 15 residues. CDR3: CASSPNRGANYGYTF. As DNA, the CDR3 is TGTGCCAGCTCACCGAACAGGGGAGCTAACTATGGCTACACCTTC. The complete variable domain, with remaining parts taken from reference TRBV18 and TRBJ1-2, reads NAGVMQNPRHLVRRRGQEARLRCSPMKGHSHVYWYRQLPEEGLKFMVYLQKENIIDESGMPKERFSAEFPKEGPSILRIQQVVRGDSAAYFCASSPNRGANYGYTFGSGTRLTVV.

Only a few counts were recorded for this clone. The V gene is TRBV5-1, the J gene TRBJ1-3; D may be TRBD1 (5 bases). The CDR3 consists of 16 residues. Germline V gene sequence: CDR1 SGHRS, CDR2 YFSETQ. With 4 bases removed from V and 2 bases from J, the gap between germline ends came to 16 bases. Here the CDR3 reads CASSTNTGRAGNTIYF. Written as DNA, the CDR3 is TGCGCCAGCAGCACAAACACAGGACGGGCTGGAAACACCATATATTTT.

The V and J genes are TRBV9 and TRBJ2-7; the match to TRBD2 covers 9 bases. Losses at the gene ends were 5 bases for V and 7 bases for J; bases not matched to a gene: 13. The CDR3 spans 15 residues. Germline CDR1 is SGDLS and CDR2 is YYNGEE. The CDR3 sequence is CASSSGGRGGGEQYF. The CDR3 nucleotides read TGTGCCAGCAGTAGCGGGGGACGGGGGGGCGGGGAGCAGTACTTC.

The rearrangement links TRBV21-1 to TRBJ2-4; the D segment call TRBD2 is taken from the table without a DNA check. TRBV21-1 is recorded as a pseudogene. The CDR3 consists of 16 residues. CDR3 in amino acids: CASSKAETGAKNIQYF. CDR3 DNA sequence: TGTGCCAGCAGCAAAGCCGAGACTGGGGCCAAAAACATTCAGTACTTC.

The chain employs TRBV11-1 and TRBJ1-3; D is uncertain. CDR3 length equals 15 residues. V was cut by 1 base and J by 0 bases, with 7 bases left in between. Germline loops: CDR1 SGHAT, CDR2 FQDESV (reference sequence). The CDR3 nucleotides read TGTGCCAGCAGCTTAGAACCGGTCTCTGGAAACACCATATATTTT. This encodes CASSLEPVSGNTIYF.

This clone was seen a handful of times. The CDR3, as DNA: TGCAGCGTTGCAGCGGGGCCAGATCAGCCCCAGCATTTT. Protein product: CSVAAGPDQPQHF. This chain joins TRBV29-1 and TRBJ1-5; tentative D call: TRBD1 (5 bases). The germline CDR1 and CDR2 sequences are SQVTM and ANQGSEA. The CDR3 has 13 amino acids. Trimming removed 4 bases from V and 5 bases from J, with 12 bases in between.

The chain uses TRBV7-9 and TRBJ1-2; D might be TRBD1 (5 bases). Germline V gene data show CDR1 as SEHNR and CDR2 as FQNEAQ (reference sequence). The V and J ends lost 2 bases and 0 bases respectively, with 13 bases between them. CDR3 length: 16 residues. CDR3 loop: CASSLYTTASNYGYTF. DNA of the CDR3: TGTGCCAGCAGCTTATACACGACAGCTTCTAACTATGGCTACACCTTC.

V gene TRBV23-1 combines with J gene TRBJ2-7; a possible D gene is TRBD1 (5 bases). TRBV23-1 is reported as an ORF; its role is uncertain. The CDR3 length is 15 residues. V shed 2 bases and J shed 3 bases, with 14 bases lying between them. The CDR3 here is CASSQAGRLFYEQYV. The CDR3 nucleotides are TGCGCCAGCAGTCAAGCAGGGCGCCTCTTCTACGAGCAGTACGTC.